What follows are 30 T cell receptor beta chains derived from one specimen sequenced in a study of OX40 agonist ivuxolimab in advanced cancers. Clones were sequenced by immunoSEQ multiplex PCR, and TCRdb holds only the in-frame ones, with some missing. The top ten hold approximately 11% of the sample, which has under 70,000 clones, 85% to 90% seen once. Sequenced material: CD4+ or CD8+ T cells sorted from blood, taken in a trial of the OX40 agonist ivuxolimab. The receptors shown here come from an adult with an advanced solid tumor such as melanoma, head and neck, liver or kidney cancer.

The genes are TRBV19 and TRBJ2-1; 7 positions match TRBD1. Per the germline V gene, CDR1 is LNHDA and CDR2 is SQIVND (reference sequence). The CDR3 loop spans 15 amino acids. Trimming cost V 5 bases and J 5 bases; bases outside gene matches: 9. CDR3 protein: CASSARQGNNNEQFF. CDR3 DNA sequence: TGTGCCAGTAGTGCCCGACAGGGTAACAACAATGAGCAGTTCTTC.

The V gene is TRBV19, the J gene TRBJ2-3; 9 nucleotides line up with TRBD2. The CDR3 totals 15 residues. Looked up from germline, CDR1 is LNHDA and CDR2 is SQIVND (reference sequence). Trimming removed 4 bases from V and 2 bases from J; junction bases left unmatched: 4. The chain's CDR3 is CASSNSGGPTDTQYF. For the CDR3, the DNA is TGTGCCAGTAGTAACAGCGGGGGGCCCACAGATACGCAGTATTTT.

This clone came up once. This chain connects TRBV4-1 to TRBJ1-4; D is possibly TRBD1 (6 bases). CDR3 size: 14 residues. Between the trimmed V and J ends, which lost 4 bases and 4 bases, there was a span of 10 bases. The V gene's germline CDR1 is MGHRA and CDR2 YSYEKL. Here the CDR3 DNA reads TGCGCCAGCAGCCTAGGGGGGGATAATGAAAAACTGTTTTTT. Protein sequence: CASSLGGDNEKLFF.

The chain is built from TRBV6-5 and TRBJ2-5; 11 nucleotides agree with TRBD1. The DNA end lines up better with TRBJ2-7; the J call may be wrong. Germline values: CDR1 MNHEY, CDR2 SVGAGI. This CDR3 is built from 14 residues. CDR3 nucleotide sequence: TGTGCCAGCAGTCGGACAGGGGGCGGCTACGAGCAGTACTTC. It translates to CASSRTGGGYEQYF.

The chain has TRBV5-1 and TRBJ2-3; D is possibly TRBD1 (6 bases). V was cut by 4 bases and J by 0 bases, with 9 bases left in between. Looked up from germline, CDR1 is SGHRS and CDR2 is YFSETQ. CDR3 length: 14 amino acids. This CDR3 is CASSPQGSTDTQYF. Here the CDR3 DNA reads TGCGCCAGCAGCCCTCAGGGGAGCACAGATACGCAGTATTTT. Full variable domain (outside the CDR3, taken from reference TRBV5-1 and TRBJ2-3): KAGVTQTPRYLIKTRGQQVTLSCSPISGHRSVSWYQQTPGQGLQFLFEYFSETQRNKGNFPGRFSGRQFSNSRSEMNVSTLELGDSALYLCASSPQGSTDTQYFGPGTRLTVL.

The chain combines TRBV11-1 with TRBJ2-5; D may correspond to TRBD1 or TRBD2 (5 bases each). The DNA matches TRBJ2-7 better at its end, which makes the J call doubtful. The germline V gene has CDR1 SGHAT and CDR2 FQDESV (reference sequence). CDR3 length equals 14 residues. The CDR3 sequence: CASSLAGVYDEQYF. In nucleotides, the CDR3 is TGTGCCAGCAGCTTAGCGGGGGTGTATGACGAGCAGTACTTC.

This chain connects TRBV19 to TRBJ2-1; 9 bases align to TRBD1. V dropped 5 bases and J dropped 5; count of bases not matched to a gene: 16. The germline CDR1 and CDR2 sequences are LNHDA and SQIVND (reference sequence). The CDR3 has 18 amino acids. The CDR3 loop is CASSVNRGRGVGDNEQFF. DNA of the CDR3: TGTGCCAGTAGTGTAAACAGGGGGCGCGGTGTTGGGGACAATGAGCAGTTCTTC.

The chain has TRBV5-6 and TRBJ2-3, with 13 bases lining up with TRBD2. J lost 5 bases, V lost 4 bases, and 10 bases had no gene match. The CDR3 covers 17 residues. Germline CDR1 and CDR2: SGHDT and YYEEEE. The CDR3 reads CASSAGLAGVSRDTQYF. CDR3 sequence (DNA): TGTGCCAGCAGCGCCGGACTAGCGGGGGTATCCAGAGATACGCAGTATTTT.

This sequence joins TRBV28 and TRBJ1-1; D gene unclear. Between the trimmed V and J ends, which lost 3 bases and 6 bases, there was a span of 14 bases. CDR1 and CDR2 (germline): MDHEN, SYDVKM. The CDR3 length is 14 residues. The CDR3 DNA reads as TGTGCCAGCAGTTTGACCCCGTATGTGGCTGAAGCTTTCTTT. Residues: CASSLTPYVAEAFF.

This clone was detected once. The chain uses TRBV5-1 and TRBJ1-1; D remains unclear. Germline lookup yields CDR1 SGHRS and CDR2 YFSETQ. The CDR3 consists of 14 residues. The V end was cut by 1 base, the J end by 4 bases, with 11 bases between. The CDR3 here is CASSLISESTEAFF. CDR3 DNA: TGCGCCAGCAGCTTGATTAGCGAATCCACTGAAGCTTTCTTT.

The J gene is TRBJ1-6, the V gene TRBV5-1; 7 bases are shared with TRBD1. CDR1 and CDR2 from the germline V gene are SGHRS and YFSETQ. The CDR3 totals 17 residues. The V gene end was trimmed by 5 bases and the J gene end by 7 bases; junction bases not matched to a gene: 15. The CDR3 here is CASRIDRDRATNSPLHF. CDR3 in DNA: TGCGCCAGCAGAATAGACAGGGACCGAGCCACCAATTCACCCCTCCACTTT. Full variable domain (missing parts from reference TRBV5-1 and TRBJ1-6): KAGVTQTPRYLIKTRGQQVTLSCSPISGHRSVSWYQQTPGQGLQFLFEYFSETQRNKGNFPGRFSGRQFSNSRSEMNVSTLELGDSALYLCASRIDRDRATNSPLHFGNGTRLTVT.

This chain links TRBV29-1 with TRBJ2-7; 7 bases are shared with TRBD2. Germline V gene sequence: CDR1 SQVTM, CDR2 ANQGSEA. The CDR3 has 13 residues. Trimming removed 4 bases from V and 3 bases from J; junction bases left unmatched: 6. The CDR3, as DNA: TGCAGCGTTGTGGGGGGGATGAACTACGAGCAGTACTTC. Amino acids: CSVVGGMNYEQYF.

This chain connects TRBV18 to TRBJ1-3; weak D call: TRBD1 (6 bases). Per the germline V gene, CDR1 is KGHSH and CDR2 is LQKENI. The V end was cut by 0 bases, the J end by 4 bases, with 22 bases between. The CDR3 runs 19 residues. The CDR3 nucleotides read TGTGCCAGCTCACCACCCTTGGTTGGACAGCAACTAGACGGAAACACCATATATTTT. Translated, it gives CASSPPLVGQQLDGNTIYF. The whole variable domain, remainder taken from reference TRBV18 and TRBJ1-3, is NAGVMQNPRHLVRRRGQEARLRCSPMKGHSHVYWYRQLPEEGLKFMVYLQKENIIDESGMPKERFSAEFPKEGPSILRIQQVVRGDSAAYFCASSPPLVGQQLDGNTIYFGEGSWLTVV.

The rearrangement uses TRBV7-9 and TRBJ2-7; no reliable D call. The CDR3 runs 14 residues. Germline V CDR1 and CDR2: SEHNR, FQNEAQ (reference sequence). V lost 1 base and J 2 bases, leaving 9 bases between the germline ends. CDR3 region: CASSLGTPAYEQYF. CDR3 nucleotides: TGTGCCAGCAGCTTAGGGACCCCGGCCTACGAGCAGTACTTC.

CDR3 nucleotide sequence: TGTGCCAGTAAAAATTTCCGGGACGCATTCTACGAGCAGTACTTC. Residues: CASKNFRDAFYEQYF. V usage is TRBV2 and J usage is TRBJ2-7; TRBD1 or TRBD2 may be the D gene (5 bases each). The germline gives CDR1 SNHLY, CDR2 FYNNEI. The CDR3 contains 15 residues. Trimming stripped 9 bases from V and 3 bases from J, with 21 bases between.

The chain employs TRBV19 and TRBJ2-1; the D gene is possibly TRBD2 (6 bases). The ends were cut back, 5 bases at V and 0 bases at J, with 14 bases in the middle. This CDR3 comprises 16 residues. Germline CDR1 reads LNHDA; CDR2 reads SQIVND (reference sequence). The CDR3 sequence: CASSLQEGLSYNEQFF. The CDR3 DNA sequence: TGTGCCAGTAGTTTGCAGGAGGGACTCTCCTACAATGAGCAGTTCTTC.

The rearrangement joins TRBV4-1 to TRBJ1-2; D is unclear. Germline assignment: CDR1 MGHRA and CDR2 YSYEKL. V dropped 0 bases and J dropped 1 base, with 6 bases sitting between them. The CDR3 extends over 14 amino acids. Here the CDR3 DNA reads TGCGCCAGCAGCCAAGACAGCATTAACTATGGCTACACCTTC. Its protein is CASSQDSINYGYTF.

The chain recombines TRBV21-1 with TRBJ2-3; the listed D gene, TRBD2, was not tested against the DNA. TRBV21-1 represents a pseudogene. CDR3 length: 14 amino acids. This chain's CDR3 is CASSNPRGPDTQYF. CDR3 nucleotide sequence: TGTGCCAGCAGCAATCCCCGAGGGCCAGATACGCAGTATTTT.

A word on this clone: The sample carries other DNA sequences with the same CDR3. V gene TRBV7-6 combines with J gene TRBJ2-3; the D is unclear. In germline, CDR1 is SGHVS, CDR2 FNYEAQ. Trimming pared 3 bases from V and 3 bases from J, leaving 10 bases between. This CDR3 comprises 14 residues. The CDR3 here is CASSLGLPTDTQYF. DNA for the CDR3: TGTGCCAGCAGCTTGGGCCTACCAACAGATACGCAGTATTTT.

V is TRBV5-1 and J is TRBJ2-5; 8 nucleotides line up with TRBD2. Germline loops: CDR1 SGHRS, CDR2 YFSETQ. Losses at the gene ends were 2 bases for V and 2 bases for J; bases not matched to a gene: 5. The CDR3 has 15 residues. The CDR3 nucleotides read TGCGCCAGCAGCTTTGTAGCGGGGCTACAAGAGACCCAGTACTTC. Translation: CASSFVAGLQETQYF.

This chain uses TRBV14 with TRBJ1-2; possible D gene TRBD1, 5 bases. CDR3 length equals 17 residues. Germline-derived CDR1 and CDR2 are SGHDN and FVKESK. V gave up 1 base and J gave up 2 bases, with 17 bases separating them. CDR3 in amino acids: CASSQGLRWGTNYGYTF. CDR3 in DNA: TGTGCCAGCAGCCAAGGGCTCCGGTGGGGCACAAACTATGGCTACACCTTC.

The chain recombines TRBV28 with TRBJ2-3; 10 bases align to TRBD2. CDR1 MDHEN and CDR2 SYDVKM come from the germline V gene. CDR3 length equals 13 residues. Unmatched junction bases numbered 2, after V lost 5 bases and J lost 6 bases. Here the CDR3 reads CASSPGLADTQYF. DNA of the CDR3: TGTGCCAGCAGTCCGGGACTAGCGGATACGCAGTATTTT. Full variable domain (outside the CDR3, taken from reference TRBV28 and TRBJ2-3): DVKVTQSSRYLVKRTGEKVFLECVQDMDHENMFWYRQDPGLGLRLIYFSYDVKMKEKGDIPEGYSVSREKKERFSLILESASTNQTSMYLCASSPGLADTQYFGPGTRLTVL.

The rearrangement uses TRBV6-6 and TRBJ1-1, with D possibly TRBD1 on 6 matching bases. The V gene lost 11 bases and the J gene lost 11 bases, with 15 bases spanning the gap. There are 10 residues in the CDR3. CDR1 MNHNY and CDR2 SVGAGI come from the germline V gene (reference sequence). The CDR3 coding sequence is TGTGCCTCGGGGGCCGAGTCGGCTTTCTTT. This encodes CASGAESAFF.

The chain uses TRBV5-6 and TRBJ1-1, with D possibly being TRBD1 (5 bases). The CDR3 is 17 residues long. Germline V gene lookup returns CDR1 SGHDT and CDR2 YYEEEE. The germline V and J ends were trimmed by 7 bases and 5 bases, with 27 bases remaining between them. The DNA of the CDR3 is TGTGCCAGCTTCCGCCAGCGGTTCGGCAGGGAAAATACTGAAGCTTTCTTT. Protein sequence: CASFRQRFGRENTEAFF.

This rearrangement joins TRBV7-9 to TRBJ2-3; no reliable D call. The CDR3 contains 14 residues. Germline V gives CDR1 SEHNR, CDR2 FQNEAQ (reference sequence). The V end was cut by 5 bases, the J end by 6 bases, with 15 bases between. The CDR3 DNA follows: TGTGCCAGCAGCCCAACAGACGCAATGGATACGCAGTATTTT. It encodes CASSPTDAMDTQYF. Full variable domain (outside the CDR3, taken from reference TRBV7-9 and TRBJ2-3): DTGVSQNPRHKITKRGQNVTFRCDPISEHNRLYWYRQTLGQGPEFLTYFQNEAQLEKSRLLSDRFSAERPKGSFSTLEIQRTEQGDSAMYLCASSPTDAMDTQYFGPGTRLTVL.

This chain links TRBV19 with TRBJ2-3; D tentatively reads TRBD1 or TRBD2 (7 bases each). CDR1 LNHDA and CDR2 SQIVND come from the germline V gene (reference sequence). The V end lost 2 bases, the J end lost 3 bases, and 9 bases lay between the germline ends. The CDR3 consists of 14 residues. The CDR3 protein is CASSIQGGTDTQYF. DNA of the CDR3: TGTGCCAGTAGTATACAGGGGGGGACAGATACGCAGTATTTT. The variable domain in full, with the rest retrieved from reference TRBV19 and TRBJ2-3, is DGGITQSPKYLFRKEGQNVTLSCEQNLNHDAMYWYRQDPGQGLRLIYYSQIVNDFQKGDIAEGYSVSREKKESFPLTVTSAQKNPTAFYLCASSIQGGTDTQYFGPGTRLTVL.

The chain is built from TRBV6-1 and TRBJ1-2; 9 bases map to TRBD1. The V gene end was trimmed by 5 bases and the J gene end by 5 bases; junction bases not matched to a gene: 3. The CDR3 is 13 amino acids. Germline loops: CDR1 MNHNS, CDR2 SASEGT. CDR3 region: CASSPTGGYGYTF. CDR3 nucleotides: TGTGCCAGCAGTCCGACAGGGGGATATGGCTACACCTTC.

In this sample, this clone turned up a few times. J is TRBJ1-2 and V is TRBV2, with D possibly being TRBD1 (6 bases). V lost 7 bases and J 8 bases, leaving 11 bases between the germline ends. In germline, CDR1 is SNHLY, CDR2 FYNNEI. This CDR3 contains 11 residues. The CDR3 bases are TGTGCCAGCACTCGGGACACCGGCTACACCTTC. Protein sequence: CASTRDTGYTF.

The CDR3 sequence: CASSLNTLDGPQETQYF. The CDR3, as DNA: TGCGCCAGCAGCTTGAATACCTTGGACGGTCCCCAAGAGACCCAGTACTTC. The gene calls are TRBV5-1 and TRBJ2-5, with no clear D. This CDR3 spans 17 amino acids. The V gene's germline CDR1 is SGHRS and CDR2 YFSETQ. Trimming cost V 1 base and J 1 base, with 17 bases left between them.

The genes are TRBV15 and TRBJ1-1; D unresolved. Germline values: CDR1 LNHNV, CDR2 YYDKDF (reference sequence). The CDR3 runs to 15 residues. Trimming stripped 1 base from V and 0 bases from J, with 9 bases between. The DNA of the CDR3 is TGTGCCACCAGCAGAGCCGGGATACTGAACACTGAAGCTTTCTTT. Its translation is CATSRAGILNTEAFF.